This T cell receptor beta chain was documented in a study of CD8+ T cells in alopecia areata. Study at large: Patients given treatment had severity scored by the percentage of scalp area affected. Notes on the study in general: A great number of expanded lesional clones endured in scalp and blood during tofacitinib. TCRs were shared less clearly across patients than in mice, possibly for HLA-related reasons. Affected scalp, especially in alopecia totalis/universalis, had a higher clonality than normal scalp did.

This clone was observed a handful of times. The antigen remains unidentified. RNA extraction and reverse transcription yielded cDNA as sequencing template. The protocol was immunoSEQ multiplex PCR, while the TCRdb copy is restricted to in-frame clones and leaves out a portion. Among about 190,000 clones listed, about three fifths were seen once. The treatment is: oral pan-JAK inhibitor, 5-10 mg twice daily. This TCR was recovered from a human donor with alopecia areata. Sequenced here: CD4+ T cells sorted from blood, sampled at week 4, from a patient treated with tofacitinib.

CDR3 residues: CASSQDRLQTETQYF. For the CDR3, the DNA is TGCGCCAGCAGCCAAGATCGACTCCAGACGGAGACCCAGTACTTC. The chain carries TRBV4-3 and TRBJ2-5; D gene unclear. Germline V lookup: CDR1 LGHNA, CDR2 YSLEER. The CDR3 covers 15 residues. V lost 0 bases, J lost 5 bases, and 13 bases lay in between.